This TCR beta chain was documented in a study of Graves' ophthalmopathy and Graves' hyperthyroidism. V dropped 6 bases and J dropped 4 bases, with 26 bases sitting between them. The CDR3 runs 18 residues. Germline V gives CDR1 SGDLS, CDR2 YYNGEE. This clonotype has ten or more counts. RNA transcripts yielded amplified TCR beta CDR3 regions. Second-round multiplex PCR came after first-round RT-PCR with HTBI primers. TCRdb processed the multiplex PCR reads anew with MiXCR; each CDR3 protein has one entry. The table includes around 600,000 distinct CDR3 sequences, more than 40% detected once. Source material: peripheral blood. The chain uses TRBV9 and TRBJ1-3; maybe TRBD1 (5 bases). The TCR originated in an adult man with Graves' ophthalmopathy. The CDR3 region has the DNA TGTGCCAGCAACTCTCGTACCGACCCGCGGGACGAGGGAAACACCATATATTTT. Amino acids: CASNSRTDPRDEGNTIYF.